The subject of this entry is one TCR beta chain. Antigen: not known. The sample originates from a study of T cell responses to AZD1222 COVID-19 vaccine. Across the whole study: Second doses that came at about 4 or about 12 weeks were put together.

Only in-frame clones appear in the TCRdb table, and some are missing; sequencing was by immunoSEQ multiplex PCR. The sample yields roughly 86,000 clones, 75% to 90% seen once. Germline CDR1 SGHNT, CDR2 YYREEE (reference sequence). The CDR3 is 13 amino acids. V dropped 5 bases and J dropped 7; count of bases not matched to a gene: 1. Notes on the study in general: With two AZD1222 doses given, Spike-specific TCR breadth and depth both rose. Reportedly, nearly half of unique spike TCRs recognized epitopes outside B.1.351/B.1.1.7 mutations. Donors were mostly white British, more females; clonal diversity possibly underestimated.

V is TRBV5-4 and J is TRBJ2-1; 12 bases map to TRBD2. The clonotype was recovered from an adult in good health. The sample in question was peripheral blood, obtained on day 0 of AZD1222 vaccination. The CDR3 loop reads CASSLAGGNEQFF. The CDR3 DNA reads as TGTGCCAGCAGTCTAGCGGGAGGGAATGAGCAGTTCTTC.